Reported below is one T cell receptor (beta chain). At one end the junction does not follow the germline gene, possibly because of a read error. Germline CDR1 SSHAT, CDR2 FNYEAQ (reference sequence). The CDR3 loop spans 16 amino acids. The data belong to a study of blood T cell repertoires in COVID-19. The table came from immunoSEQ multiplex PCR; TCRdb's copy has only in-frame clones and leaves some out. The table includes about 150,000 clones, 86% detected once. This receptor was obtained from a man aged 50-60 years who had recovered from COVID-19. The sample taken for sequencing was PBMCs or T cells enriched from blood (not recorded which). This chain connects TRBV7-7 to TRBJ1-2; D not certain. The DNA of the CDR3 is TGTGCTAGCAGCTTCGTCGGCGAGGGAAAGCTATGTGGCTACACCTTC. Translated: CASSFVGEGKLCGYTF.